The 25 T cell receptor beta chains presented below share a single source sample, sequenced in a study of Ad26.COV2.S vaccination and SARS-CoV-2 variants. Clones were read by immunoSEQ multiplex PCR, and TCRdb kept only the in-frame ones, dropping some. The sample comprises 430,000 or so clones, 90% of which are singletons, and 9% to 15% rests with the top ten. As for treatment: around 19 received Ad26.COV2.S at low or high dose, single or two shots; 5 received placebo; per-sample allocation not given. Sampling took place 63 days after the first vaccine or placebo injection. The sample here was peripheral blood, taken in a trial of Ad26.COV2.S vaccine versus placebo. These receptors came from a person aged 18-60 years who received the Ad26.COV2.S COVID-19 vaccine or a placebo.

The V call is TRBV7-9, the J call TRBJ2-5; D is unclear. Per germline, CDR1 SEHNR and CDR2 FQNEAQ (reference sequence). The CDR3 is 14 amino acids. Deletions cut 1 base from V and 0 bases from J, with 6 bases between. The CDR3 DNA follows: TGTGCCAGCAGCTTAGGCAGAGACCAAGAGACCCAGTACTTC. The encoded protein is CASSLGRDQETQYF. The whole variable domain, remainder taken from reference TRBV7-9 and TRBJ2-5, is DTGVSQNPRHKITKRGQNVTFRCDPISEHNRLYWYRQTLGQGPEFLTYFQNEAQLEKSRLLSDRFSAERPKGSFSTLEIQRTEQGDSAMYLCASSLGRDQETQYFGPGTRLLVL.

The J gene is TRBJ1-3, the V gene TRBV5-6, with D possibly being TRBD1 (6 bases). The CDR3 has 16 amino acids. CDR1 is SGHDT, CDR2 YYEEEE, per germline. Between the trimmed V and J ends, which lost 2 bases and 4 bases, there was a span of 16 bases. CDR3 sequence reads: CASSLMTWGPGNTIYF. The CDR3, as DNA: TGTGCCAGCAGCTTAATGACATGGGGGCCCGGAAACACCATATATTTT.

This chain connects TRBV7-2 to TRBJ2-4; 10 bases align to TRBD2. The length of the CDR3 is 18 residues. Germline assignment: CDR1 SGHTA and CDR2 FQGNSA. Unmatched junction bases numbered 8, after V lost 3 bases and J lost 0 bases. The CDR3 sequence: CASSFGLAGAQAKNIQYF. The DNA of the CDR3 is TGTGCCAGCAGCTTCGGGCTAGCGGGAGCCCAAGCCAAAAACATTCAGTACTTC.

The rearrangement links TRBV6-2 or TRBV6-3 to TRBJ2-7; 11 bases line up with TRBD2. V dropped 2 bases and J dropped 0; count of bases not matched to a gene: 9. CDR3 length equals 18 residues. Germline values: CDR1 MNHEY, CDR2 SVGEGT. The CDR3 DNA sequence: TGTGCCAGCAGTTACGAGTTAGCTAGCGGGAGGAACTCCTACGAGCAGTACTTC. This gives the protein CASSYELASGRNSYEQYF.

This chain uses TRBV12-5 with TRBJ2-3; D unresolved. V lost 1 base and J lost 2, with 7 bases in between. CDR1 and CDR2 from the germline V gene are LGHNT and FRNRAP. The CDR3 has 14 amino acids. CDR3 DNA sequence: TGTGCTAGTGGTTTGGGCCTAGACACAGATACGCAGTATTTT. Residues: CASGLGLDTDTQYF.

The chain has TRBV11-2 and TRBJ2-3; D not certain. This CDR3 region has 13 residues. Looked up from germline, CDR1 is SGHAT and CDR2 is FQNNGV. Trimming pared 6 bases from V and 2 bases from J, leaving 9 bases between. The CDR3 region is CASRNRLTDTQYF. CDR3 nucleotides: TGTGCCAGCAGGAACAGACTCACAGATACGCAGTATTTT.

The chain employs TRBV18 and TRBJ1-1; D is unresolved. The CDR3 extends over 16 amino acids. V lost 4 bases, J lost 4 bases, and 19 bases lay in between. Germline lookup yields CDR1 KGHSH and CDR2 LQKENI. CDR3 sequence: CASSRLQPTAGTEAFF. In nucleotides, the CDR3 is TGTGCCAGCTCACGCCTTCAGCCTACAGCGGGCACTGAAGCTTTCTTT.

The chain combines TRBV5-1 with TRBJ1-1; 12 bases line up with TRBD1. J was trimmed by 5 bases and V by 4 bases; bases with no gene match: 9. Germline CDR1 is SGHRS and CDR2 is YFSETQ. The CDR3 extends over 16 amino acids. CDR3 bases: TGCGCCAGCAGCCCCGGGACAGGGGGCGCGGGGACTGAAGCTTTCTTT. Protein product: CASSPGTGGAGTEAFF.

The chain is built from TRBV2 and TRBJ2-6; D may be TRBD2 (5 bases). The CDR3 is 15 residues long. Germline values: CDR1 SNHLY, CDR2 FYNNEI. V lost 8 bases, J lost 0 bases, and 11 bases lay in between. The CDR3: CASSARDSGANVLTF. The DNA of the CDR3 is TGTGCCAGCTCCGCCCGGGACTCTGGGGCCAACGTCCTGACTTTC.

The rearrangement uses TRBV6-5 and TRBJ2-3; the match to TRBD2 covers 7 bases. V gave up 8 bases and J gave up 2 bases; unmatched junction bases: 4. CDR3 length: 13 amino acids. The germline V gene encodes CDR1 MNHEY and CDR2 SVGAGI. The CDR3 protein is CASSGGVTDTQYF. In DNA form, the CDR3 reads TGTGCCAGCTCTGGGGGGGTCACAGATACGCAGTATTTT.

This clone has just one count. The rearrangement uses TRBV9 and TRBJ1-4; D is possibly TRBD1 (5 bases). V lost 3 bases, J lost 3 bases, and 15 bases lay in between. The CDR3 is made up of 16 amino acids. The germline CDR1 and CDR2 sequences are SGDLS and YYNGEE. The CDR3 protein is CASSASGRRPNEKLFF. CDR3 DNA: TGTGCCAGCAGCGCTTCGGGACGGAGGCCTAATGAAAAACTGTTTTTT.

V usage is TRBV5-4 and J usage is TRBJ1-3, with D perhaps TRBD1 (6 bases). The CDR3 length is 16 residues. V was trimmed by 1 base and J by 0 bases, leaving 11 bases between them. The germline V gene encodes CDR1 SGHNT and CDR2 YYREEE (reference sequence). The CDR3: CASSLYPGASGNTIYF. Written as DNA, the CDR3 is TGTGCCAGCAGCTTGTATCCGGGGGCCTCTGGAAACACCATATATTTT.

V is TRBV6-2 or TRBV6-3 and J is TRBJ2-3; D possibly matches TRBD1 or TRBD2 (5 bases each). Trimming took off 5 bases at V and 2 bases at J, with 17 bases between the two ends. The CDR3 extends over 16 amino acids. In germline, CDR1 is MNHEY, CDR2 SVGEGT. The CDR3: CASSTLPGTPTDTQYF. The CDR3 bases are TGTGCCAGCAGTACCTTGCCCGGGACCCCCACAGATACGCAGTATTTT.

The chain combines TRBV29-1 with TRBJ2-7; the D is unclear. CDR1 SQVTM and CDR2 ANQGSEA come from the germline V gene. Trimming stripped 2 bases from V and 0 bases from J, with 8 bases between. The CDR3 runs 13 residues. CDR3 nucleotides: TGCAGCGTTGAAACCCCGGTCTCCTACGAGCAGTACTTC. Residues: CSVETPVSYEQYF.

The rearrangement links TRBV27 to TRBJ2-3, with unresolved D. The CDR3 spans 13 residues. V dropped 4 bases and J dropped 2 bases, with 7 bases sitting between them. Germline assignment: CDR1 MNHEY and CDR2 SMNVEV (reference sequence). The CDR3 here is CASSSVLTDTQYF. DNA of the CDR3: TGTGCCAGCAGTTCTGTCCTCACAGATACGCAGTATTTT.

The chain uses TRBV6-5 and TRBJ2-3; D ambiguous. V shed 6 bases and J shed 6 bases, with 19 bases lying between them. The germline V gene has CDR1 MNHEY and CDR2 SVGAGI. The CDR3 has 15 amino acids. The CDR3 bases are TGTGCCAGCAGACCGCAGCGCCCCACCAGGGATACGCAGTATTTT. Amino acid sequence: CASRPQRPTRDTQYF.

The chain combines TRBV28 with TRBJ2-6; D assignment may be TRBD1 or TRBD2 (6 bases each). This CDR3 has 20 amino acids. The V and J ends lost 6 bases and 0 bases respectively, with 24 bases between them. The germline gives CDR1 MDHEN, CDR2 SYDVKM. CDR3 loop: CASSPLRGRIGSSGANVLTF. CDR3 DNA: TGTGCCAGCAGCCCGCTCCGGGGGCGTATAGGTAGCTCTGGGGCCAACGTCCTGACTTTC.

The count of this clone is one. The V and J genes are TRBV11-3 and TRBJ2-1; 9 bases map to TRBD2. This CDR3 spans 15 amino acids. J gave up 5 bases and V 4 bases, and 6 bases lay outside the gene matches. Per the germline V gene, CDR1 is SGHNT and CDR2 is YENEEA. The CDR3 loop is CASSSRLAADNEQFF. CDR3 DNA sequence: TGTGCCAGCAGCTCTCGACTAGCGGCGGACAATGAGCAGTTCTTC. Supplemented by reference TRBV11-3 and TRBJ2-1, the full variable domain reads EAGVVQSPRYKIIEKKQPVAFWCNPISGHNTLYWYLQNLGQGPELLIRYENEEAVDDSQLPKDRFSAERLKGVDSTLKIQPAELGDSAVYLCASSSRLAADNEQFFGPGTRLTVL.

This sequence joins TRBV4-1 and TRBJ1-2; 10 bases line up with TRBD1. In germline, CDR1 is MGHRA, CDR2 YSYEKL. Trimming took 2 bases from V and 1 from J; bases not matched to a gene: 10. CDR3 length equals 18 residues. The chain's CDR3 is CASSQQGPTGGFNYGYTF. CDR3 DNA sequence: TGCGCCAGCAGCCAACAAGGTCCGACAGGGGGCTTTAACTATGGCTACACCTTC.

In the case of this clone: This sample also contains other DNA sequences that code for the same CDR3. This chain joins TRBV18 and TRBJ1-1; D is undetermined. Germline V gene lookup returns CDR1 KGHSH and CDR2 LQKENI. This CDR3 is built from 13 residues. The ends were cut back, 2 bases at V and 0 bases at J, with 4 bases in the middle. The CDR3 is CASSPGLNTEAFF. Written as DNA, the CDR3 is TGTGCCAGCTCACCAGGACTGAACACTGAAGCTTTCTTT. The full variable domain, in which reference TRBV18 and TRBJ1-1 provide the parts outside the CDR3, is NAGVMQNPRHLVRRRGQEARLRCSPMKGHSHVYWYRQLPEEGLKFMVYLQKENIIDESGMPKERFSAEFPKEGPSILRIQQVVRGDSAAYFCASSPGLNTEAFFGQGTRLTVV.

The rearrangement uses TRBV2 and TRBJ2-3; 9 positions match TRBD1. V dropped 10 bases and J dropped 4; count of bases not matched to a gene: 3. CDR1 is SNHLY and CDR2 is FYNNEI in the germline V gene. The CDR3 covers 12 residues. CDR3 sequence reads: CAIRQGADTQYF. Here the CDR3 DNA reads TGTGCCATCAGACAGGGGGCAGATACGCAGTATTTT.

This clone was picked up one time. The J gene is TRBJ2-7, the V gene TRBV6-4; possibly TRBD1 or TRBD2 for D (5 bases each). CDR3 length: 13 residues. The germline V gene has CDR1 MRHNA and CDR2 SNTAGT. The V gene lost 5 bases and the J gene lost 6 bases, with 14 bases spanning the gap. This chain's CDR3 is CASSRDPESEQYF. For the CDR3, the DNA is TGTGCCAGCAGTCGGGACCCCGAAAGCGAGCAGTACTTC.

This rearrangement joins TRBV29-1 to TRBJ2-7, with D unresolved. The CDR3 has 11 amino acids. The V gene's germline CDR1 is SQVTM and CDR2 ANQGSEA. The V end was cut by 3 bases, the J end by 3 bases, with 6 bases between. The CDR3 sequence: CSVEVYYEQYF. In DNA form, the CDR3 reads TGCAGCGTTGAGGTTTACTACGAGCAGTACTTC.

V and J are TRBV6-5 and TRBJ2-5; TRBD2 aligns across 10 bases. Germline lookup yields CDR1 MNHEY and CDR2 SVGAGI. Germline trimming cut 4 bases from V and 4 bases from J; bases unmatched to any gene: 9. The CDR3 has 16 residues. For the CDR3, the DNA is TGTGCCAGCAGTTCACTAAGCGGGAGGGCCCGAGAGACCCAGTACTTC. Translating it yields CASSSLSGRARETQYF.

This chain connects TRBV27 to TRBJ2-1; D possibly corresponds to TRBD2 (6 bases). V gave up 0 bases and J gave up 3 bases, with 18 bases separating them. Per germline, CDR1 MNHEY and CDR2 SMNVEV (reference sequence). The CDR3 is 18 residues long. This CDR3 is CASSLSGGSGEHYNEQFF. CDR3 coding DNA: TGTGCCAGCAGTTTATCAGGAGGTAGCGGTGAACACTACAATGAGCAGTTCTTC.